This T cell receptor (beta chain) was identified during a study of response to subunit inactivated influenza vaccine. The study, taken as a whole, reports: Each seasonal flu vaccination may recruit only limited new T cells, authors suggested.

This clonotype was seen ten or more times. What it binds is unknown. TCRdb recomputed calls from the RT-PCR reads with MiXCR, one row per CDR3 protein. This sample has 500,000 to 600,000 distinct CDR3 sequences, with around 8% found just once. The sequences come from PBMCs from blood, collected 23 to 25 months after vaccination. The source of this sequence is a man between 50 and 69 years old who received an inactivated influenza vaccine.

The CDR3 DNA reads as TGTGCCAGCAGTCTCATTTCGACGGGCTCCTACAATGAGCAGTTCTTC. Translation gives CASSLISTGSYNEQFF. J is TRBJ2-1 and V is TRBV27; no firm D call. The CDR3 sequence is 16 residues long. The germline V gene encodes CDR1 MNHEY and CDR2 SMNVEV (reference sequence). Trimming removed 5 bases at V and 0 bases at J, with 14 bases between.